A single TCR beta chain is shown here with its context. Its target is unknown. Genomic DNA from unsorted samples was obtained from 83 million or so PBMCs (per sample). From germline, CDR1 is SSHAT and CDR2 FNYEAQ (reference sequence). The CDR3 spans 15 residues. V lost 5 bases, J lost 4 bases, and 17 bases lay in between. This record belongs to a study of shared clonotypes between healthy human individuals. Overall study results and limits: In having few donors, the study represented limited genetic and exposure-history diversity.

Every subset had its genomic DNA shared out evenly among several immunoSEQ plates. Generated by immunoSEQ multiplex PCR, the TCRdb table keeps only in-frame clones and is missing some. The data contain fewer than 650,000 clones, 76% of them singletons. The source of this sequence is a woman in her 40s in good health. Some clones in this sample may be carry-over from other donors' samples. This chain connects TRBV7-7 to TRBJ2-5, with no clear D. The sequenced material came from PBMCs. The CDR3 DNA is TGTGCCAGCAGCCGCCAAGTAGACGCCCGAGAGACCCAGTACTTC. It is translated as CASSRQVDARETQYF.